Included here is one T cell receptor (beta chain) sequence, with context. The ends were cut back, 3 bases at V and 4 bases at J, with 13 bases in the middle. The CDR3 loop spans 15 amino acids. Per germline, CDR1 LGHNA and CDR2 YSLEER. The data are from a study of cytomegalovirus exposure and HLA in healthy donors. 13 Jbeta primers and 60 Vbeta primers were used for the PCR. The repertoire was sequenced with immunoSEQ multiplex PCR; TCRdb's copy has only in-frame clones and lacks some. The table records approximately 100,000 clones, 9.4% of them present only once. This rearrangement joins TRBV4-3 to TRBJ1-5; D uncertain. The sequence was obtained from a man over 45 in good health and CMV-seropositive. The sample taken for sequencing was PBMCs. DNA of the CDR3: TGCGCCAGCAGCCAGGTGTGGAACGGGAATCAGCCCCAGCATTTT. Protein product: CASSQVWNGNQPQHF.